The 21 T cell receptor beta chains below come from one sample, sequenced in a study of blood T cell repertoires in COVID-19. Assay used: immunoSEQ multiplex PCR; TCRdb lists only in-frame clones, some missing. The sample lists roughly 200,000 clones; 80% to 90% were seen once. Sequencing used peripheral blood. These receptors were taken from a man aged 55 to 69 with acute or convalescent COVID-19.

The rearrangement joins TRBV28 to TRBJ1-2; no clear D gene. This CDR3 is 15 amino acids long. V lost 8 bases and J 5 bases, leaving 21 bases between the germline ends. Germline lookup yields CDR1 MDHEN and CDR2 SYDVKM. The CDR3 reads CASVPPGIKTYGYTF. Here the CDR3 DNA reads TGTGCCAGCGTCCCCCCGGGGATTAAAACGTATGGCTACACCTTC.

The table lists this clone with a count of one. J is TRBJ1-2 and V is TRBV4-3, with TRBD1 matching 7 bases. In germline, CDR1 is LGHNA, CDR2 YSLEER. V was clipped by 4 bases and J by 8 bases; unmatched bases: 13. There are 15 residues in the CDR3. CDR3 sequence: CASSRLGQAAEGYTF. The DNA of the CDR3 is TGCGCCAGCAGCCGTCTAGGACAGGCAGCAGAGGGCTACACCTTC.

The V call is TRBV6-5, the J call TRBJ1-4; tentatively, D is TRBD1 (5 bases). V shed 7 bases and J shed 5 bases, with 17 bases lying between them. Germline values: CDR1 MNHEY, CDR2 SVGAGI. The CDR3 runs to 15 residues. CDR3 protein: CASTLGGSGNEKLFF. The DNA for the CDR3 is TGTGCCAGCACCCTGGGGGGGTCGGGGAATGAAAAACTGTTTTTT.

The V and J genes are TRBV28 and TRBJ1-6; perhaps TRBD1 as D (5 bases). CDR1 and CDR2 (germline): MDHEN, SYDVKM. Trimming took 7 bases from V and 1 from J, leaving 17 bases between them. The length of the CDR3 is 17 residues. In DNA form, the CDR3 reads TGTGCCAGCATGGGCCGGGGGTCCGAGTCCTATAATTCACCCCTCCACTTT. Amino acids: CASMGRGSESYNSPLHF.

The chain has TRBV18 and TRBJ2-7, with TRBD1 identical over 9 bases. CDR3 length: 14 amino acids. The germline V gene encodes CDR1 KGHSH and CDR2 LQKENI. The J segment lost 4 bases and the V segment lost 5 bases, leaving 6 bases of the junction unmatched. CDR3 in DNA: TGTGCCAGCTCATCCGGGACAGGGACGTACGAGCAGTACTTC. Its translation: CASSSGTGTYEQYF.

The J gene is TRBJ2-5, the V gene TRBV4-1, with D maybe TRBD1 (5 bases). The CDR3 spans 15 residues. Per germline, CDR1 MGHRA and CDR2 YSYEKL. The V end lost 1 base, the J end lost 5 bases, and 14 bases lay between the germline ends. In nucleotides, the CDR3 is TGCGCCAGCAGCCAAGTAGGGGCAGTGGGGGAGACCCAGTACTTC. Translated, it gives CASSQVGAVGETQYF.

This clone was observed a handful of times. The chain links TRBV19 to TRBJ2-7, with 12 bases aligning to TRBD2. The ends lost 5 bases at V and 5 bases at J; junction bases unmatched: 7. This CDR3 comprises 15 residues. The germline V gene has CDR1 LNHDA and CDR2 SQIVND (reference sequence). The CDR3 is CASSARTSGKNEQYF. As DNA, the CDR3 is TGTGCCAGTAGTGCCAGGACTAGCGGGAAGAACGAGCAGTACTTC. Full variable domain (rest looked up from reference TRBV19 and TRBJ2-7): DGGITQSPKYLFRKEGQNVTLSCEQNLNHDAMYWYRQDPGQGLRLIYYSQIVNDFQKGDIAEGYSVSREKKESFPLTVTSAQKNPTAFYLCASSARTSGKNEQYFGPGTRLTVT.

This chain links TRBV30 with TRBJ2-3; no clear D. Germline CDR1 reads GTSNPN; CDR2 reads SVGIG (reference sequence). V gave up 1 base and J gave up 9 bases, with 8 bases separating them. The CDR3 is 11 residues long. Here the CDR3 reads CAWSDARTQYF. The CDR3 nucleotides read TGTGCCTGGAGTGACGCGCGGACGCAGTATTTT.

In this sample, this clone turned up a few times. This CDR3 is CASSPRDRVDTIYF. DNA of the CDR3: TGTGCCAGCTCACCGCGGGACAGGGTAGACACCATATATTTT. The genes are TRBV7-9 and TRBJ1-3, with 9 bases that match TRBD1. The junction had 10 bases not matched to a gene; V was cut back by 8 bases and J by 8 bases. The CDR3 consists of 14 residues. CDR1 and CDR2 from the germline V gene are SEHNR and FQNEAQ (reference sequence).

The CDR3 loop reads CASSRDSTTRVSPLHF. CDR3 coding DNA: TGTGCCAGCAGCCGGGACAGCACCACGAGGGTTTCACCCCTCCACTTT. V gene TRBV5-6 combines with J gene TRBJ1-6; TRBD1 aligns across 7 bases. From germline, CDR1 is SGHDT and CDR2 YYEEEE. The ends lost 4 bases at V and 9 bases at J; junction bases unmatched: 13. The CDR3 loop spans 16 amino acids. Filled out from reference TRBV5-6 and TRBJ1-6, the complete variable domain reads DAGVTQSPTHLIKTRGQQVTLRCSPKSGHDTVSWYQQALGQGPQFIFQYYEEEERQRGNFPDRFSGHQFPNYSSELNVNALLLGDSALYLCASSRDSTTRVSPLHFGNGTRLTVT.

The chain employs TRBV27 and TRBJ2-1; 9 bases are a match to TRBD2. Germline V gives CDR1 MNHEY, CDR2 SMNVEV (reference sequence). The CDR3 length is 17 residues. V shed 5 bases and J 0 bases; nucleotides not matched to a gene: 8. The CDR3 coding sequence is TGTGCCAGCAGTCTCGTTGGTAGCGGGGGCTCCTACAATGAGCAGTTCTTC. As protein: CASSLVGSGGSYNEQFF.

The V call is TRBV28, the J call TRBJ1-1; 11 bases line up with TRBD1. Germline-derived CDR1 and CDR2 are MDHEN and SYDVKM. This CDR3 is 14 amino acids long. V shed 7 bases, J shed 3 bases, and the junction held 4 bases outside the gene matches. The CDR3 DNA sequence: TGTGCCAGCACCGGACAGGGGGCTGACACTGAAGCTTTCTTT. This translates into CASTGQGADTEAFF.

The chain combines TRBV7-8 with TRBJ2-7; D unclear. CDR3 length: 13 residues. V lost 1 base and J lost 3, with 7 bases in between. Germline assignment: CDR1 SGHVS and CDR2 FQNEAQ. The CDR3 is CASSLGQFYEQYF. CDR3 bases: TGTGCCAGCAGCTTAGGCCAGTTCTACGAGCAGTACTTC.

The rearrangement joins TRBV5-5 to TRBJ1-5, with 7 bases lining up with TRBD1. Trimming removed 4 bases from V and 2 bases from J; junction bases left unmatched: 15. The CDR3 has 18 residues. Germline assignment: CDR1 SGHKS and CDR2 YYEKEE (reference sequence). For the CDR3, the DNA is TGTGCCAGCAGCCTAACCCTACAGGGGCACGGGGGCAATCAGCCCCAGCATTTT. As protein: CASSLTLQGHGGNQPQHF.

The chain carries TRBV27 and TRBJ1-5; a possible D gene is TRBD1 (5 bases). The CDR3 consists of 16 residues. CDR1 is MNHEY, CDR2 SMNVEV, per germline (reference sequence). V lost 2 bases to trimming and J lost 0 bases, with 11 bases between them. CDR3 in DNA: TGTGCCAGCAGTTTAAGCGGGACCTTTAGCAATCAGCCCCAGCATTTT. Protein product: CASSLSGTFSNQPQHF.

This clone turned up a few times. The chain combines TRBV28 with TRBJ1-3, with 10 bases lining up with TRBD1. V dropped 3 bases and J dropped 0; count of bases not matched to a gene: 5. The CDR3 is 17 residues long. Per the germline V gene, CDR1 is MDHEN and CDR2 is SYDVKM. The CDR3 is CASSLAGTGVSGNTIYF. The DNA for the CDR3 is TGTGCCAGCAGTTTGGCCGGGACAGGGGTCTCTGGAAACACCATATATTTT.

The V call is TRBV28, the J call TRBJ2-1; D might be TRBD1 (5 bases). The V and J ends lost 2 bases and 3 bases respectively, with 11 bases between them. The CDR3 totals 15 residues. Germline CDR1 is MDHEN and CDR2 is SYDVKM. CDR3 nucleotides: TGTGCCAGCAGTTTAAATGGGGCGGTCTACAATGAGCAGTTCTTC. This codes for CASSLNGAVYNEQFF.

The genes are TRBV12-3 or TRBV12-4 and TRBJ2-2; TRBD1 agrees at 7 bases. V shed 6 bases and J 5 bases; nucleotides not matched to a gene: 3. The CDR3 has 13 residues. In DNA, the CDR3 is TGTGCCAGCAGAAGACAGGGAACCGGGGAGCTGTTTTTT. It encodes CASRRQGTGELFF.

This clone was counted a single time. The CDR3 protein is CASIGVVTGVHEQYF. The CDR3 coding sequence is TGTGCCAGCATCGGGGTCGTCACAGGGGTCCACGAGCAGTACTTC. The chain joins TRBV28 to TRBJ2-7, with 7 bases fitting TRBD1. The V segment lost 7 bases and the J segment 5 bases; nucleotides outside the gene matches: 14. The CDR3 is made up of 15 amino acids. The germline V gene has CDR1 MDHEN and CDR2 SYDVKM. Drawing the rest from reference TRBV28 and TRBJ2-7, the complete variable domain is DVKVTQSSRYLVKRTGEKVFLECVQDMDHENMFWYRQDPGLGLRLIYFSYDVKMKEKGDIPEGYSVSREKKERFSLILESASTNQTSMYLCASIGVVTGVHEQYFGPGTRLTVT.

This clone was recorded only once. The CDR3, as DNA: TGTGCCAGCAGCCTAACAGGATCCGGCAATCAGCCCCAGCATTTT. Encoded protein: CASSLTGSGNQPQHF. This chain joins TRBV27 and TRBJ1-5; D is perhaps TRBD1 (5 bases). V lost 6 bases and J lost 2, with 14 bases in between. The CDR3 spans 15 residues. Germline CDR1 is MNHEY and CDR2 is SMNVEV (reference sequence).

The rearrangement uses TRBV3-1 (or the pseudogene TRBV3-2) and TRBJ2-2, with no clear D. V lost 6 bases and J lost 5, with 7 bases in between. This CDR3 spans 12 amino acids. Germline V CDR1 and CDR2: LGHDT, YNNKEL (reference sequence). CDR3 coding DNA: TGTGCCAGCAGTATCTTAACCGGGGAGCTGTTTTTT. Translating it yields CASSILTGELFF.